The entry below gives a single T cell receptor (beta chain) sequence along with its context. These data come from a study of blood T cell repertoires in COVID-19. Study background: Samples representing acute and convalescent COVID-19 were sourced from the United States, Italy and Spain. PBMCs, B-cell-depleted T cells, or T cells were the source of the cDNA or gDNA that made up the material.

Between the trimmed V and J ends, which lost 0 bases and 4 bases, there was a span of 10 bases. The germline V gene encodes CDR1 MNHEY and CDR2 SVGAGI. There are 15 residues in the CDR3. Study processing details: Amplification with reference gene primers provided the estimates of nucleated cell counts. Data came from immunoSEQ multiplex PCR; TCRdb stores just in-frame clones and leaves some out. V and J calls and clone size are as listed in that table; D and trimming were resolved from the DNA. Seen here are a few hundred thousand clones, approximately 86% observed once, and the top ten hold around 7.5%.

V gene TRBV6-5 combines with J gene TRBJ1-5; D is uncertain. Input material: peripheral blood. The receptor was isolated from a woman aged 55-70 years with COVID-19, enrolled during active disease. CDR3 nucleotides: TGTGCCAGCAGTTACTCGAGCGGAACTAATCAGCCCCAGCATTTT. Translation gives CASSYSSGTNQPQHF.